Shown below are 9 T cell receptor beta chains from a single sample sequenced in a study of naive and memory T cell subsets (dated 2017 in TCRdb). Receptors were amplified or captured by UMI-ligation and nested PCR. Sequencer: Illumina MiSeq. An equimolar mix of two oligonucleotides covering both TRBC1 and TRBC2 was used as the beta constant-region primer. Clones were called with MiXCR by TCRdb after fastp trimmed the public reads at Q25, and only in-frame beta chains were retained. One record per CDR3 amino acid sequence lists the most common genes and DNA. For this sample the table gives 120,000 to 150,000 distinct CDR3 sequences, of which over 15% were detected only once. The ten largest make up roughly 0.13% of the sample. Sequencing was done on a sample of naive CD4+ T cells from blood. Explained via the paper, the cell subset or site label denotes: naive T cells, CD45RA high CD27+. The source is a human donor in good health.

The rearrangement links TRBV28 to TRBJ1-3, with unresolved D. Germline assignment: CDR1 MDHEN and CDR2 SYDVKM. Trimming removed 10 bases at V and 0 bases at J, with 7 bases between. The CDR3 sequence is 12 residues long. CDR3 sequence reads: CATQSSGNTIYF. The CDR3 DNA sequence: TGTGCCACCCAGTCCTCTGGAAACACCATATATTTT.

The chain combines TRBV20-1 with TRBJ2-7; tentative D call: TRBD1 (6 bases). CDR1 is DFQATT, CDR2 SNEGSKA, per germline (reference sequence). With 6 bases removed from V and 2 bases from J, the gap between germline ends came to 11 bases. CDR3 length: 12 residues. The CDR3 protein is CSAKQGPYEQYF. CDR3 sequence (DNA): TGCAGTGCCAAACAGGGACCCTACGAGCAGTACTTC.

The rearrangement joins TRBV28 to TRBJ2-7; TRBD1 matches 7 bases. CDR3 length equals 15 residues. After removal of 2 bases from V and 4 bases from J, the junction contained 8 bases not matched to a gene. Germline-derived CDR1 and CDR2 are MDHEN and SYDVKM. The DNA of the CDR3 is TGTGCCAGCAGTTTAAGCACAGGGACAGTTTACGAGCAGTACTTC. It yields the protein CASSLSTGTVYEQYF. The variable domain in full, completed from reference TRBV28 and TRBJ2-7, reads DVKVTQSSRYLVKRTGEKVFLECVQDMDHENMFWYRQDPGLGLRLIYFSYDVKMKEKGDIPEGYSVSREKKERFSLILESASTNQTSMYLCASSLSTGTVYEQYFGPGTRLTVT.

In its sample, this clonotype was seen many times. The chain joins TRBV10-1 to TRBJ2-1; TRBD1 agrees at 8 bases. The V segment lost 1 base and the J segment 3 bases; nucleotides outside the gene matches: 5. Looked up from germline, CDR1 is WNHNN and CDR2 is SYGVQD (reference sequence). The CDR3 has 16 residues. CDR3 DNA: TGCGCCAGCAGTGAGTTTACCGGGACAGGCTACAATGAGCAGTTCTTC. It encodes CASSEFTGTGYNEQFF.

This clonotype was seen only a few times. This CDR3 reads CASSPSSMNTEAFF. DNA for the CDR3: TGTGCCAGCAGCCCCTCCTCCATGAACACTGAAGCTTTCTTT. The chain combines TRBV4-2 with TRBJ1-1; D is unclear. The V end lost 4 bases, the J end lost 0 bases, and 9 bases lay between the germline ends. This CDR3 is built from 14 residues. Germline loops: CDR1 LGHNA, CDR2 YNFKEQ.

This clonotype was detected a few times. This chain uses TRBV7-2 with TRBJ2-5, with 9 bases aligning to TRBD2. V shed 6 bases, J shed 4 bases, and the junction held 12 bases outside the gene matches. Germline CDR1 and CDR2: SGHTA and FQGNSA. CDR3 size: 16 residues. In DNA form, the CDR3 reads TGTGCCAGCAGTGGGGGACTAGCTCCCTATTTAGAGACCCAGTACTTC. Amino acid sequence: CASSGGLAPYLETQYF.

The sample holds many counts of this clonotype. The chain has TRBV7-6 and TRBJ2-1; D not resolved. Looked up from germline, CDR1 is SGHVS and CDR2 is FNYEAQ. The CDR3 loop spans 15 amino acids. Trimming stripped 1 base from V and 2 bases from J, with 9 bases between. This CDR3 reads CASSLVGWPYNEQFF. In nucleotides, the CDR3 is TGTGCCAGCAGCTTAGTTGGTTGGCCCTACAATGAGCAGTTCTTC.

This clonotype has more than one count but fewer than ten. The chain is built from TRBV5-1 and TRBJ1-2; D is unclear. The V end was cut by 0 bases, the J end by 8 bases, with 11 bases between. Germline loops: CDR1 SGHRS, CDR2 YFSETQ. The CDR3 covers 13 residues. In DNA form, the CDR3 reads TGCGCCAGCAGCTTGGCCGGGGTGGACGGCTACACCTTC. Translating gives CASSLAGVDGYTF.

This clonotype occurred a few times. This chain joins TRBV10-1 and TRBJ1-6, with unresolved D. The CDR3 consists of 15 residues. Trimming shortened V by 2 bases and J by 7 bases, and 12 bases separated the two germline ends. In germline, CDR1 is WNHNN, CDR2 SYGVQD (reference sequence). CDR3 nucleotides: TGCGCCAGCAGTGAGAGGCCAGGAGGCAATTCACCCCTCCACTTT. Translation: CASSERPGGNSPLHF.